This T cell receptor beta chain emerged from a study of blood T cell repertoires in COVID-19. In the study overall: Material from acute and convalescent COVID-19 was sourced from the United States, Italy and Spain. T cells, B-cell-depleted T cells, or PBMCs provided the cDNA or gDNA that served as material.

The V gene's germline CDR1 is SGHRS and CDR2 YFSETQ. The CDR3 is 16 residues long. Trimming pared 0 bases from V and 5 bases from J, leaving 12 bases between. Clones were sequenced by immunoSEQ multiplex PCR, and TCRdb holds only the in-frame ones, with some missing. Of under 300,000 clones in the sample, about nine tenths were seen once. Source material: PBMCs or T cells enriched from blood (not recorded which). This clonotype was obtained from a woman in her 40s who had recovered from COVID-19. This sequence joins TRBV5-1 and TRBJ1-6; possible D gene TRBD1, 5 bases. In nucleotides, the CDR3 is TGCGCCAGCAGCTTGGATCAGGCAGGGAATAATTCACCCCTCCACTTT. The encoded protein is CASSLDQAGNNSPLHF.